Shown below are 11 T cell receptor beta chains from a single sample sequenced in a study of vaccination and CD4 T cells after COVID-19. No antigen is known for these receptors. Treatment denoted: approximately 9-day PBMC culture with coronavirus spike peptide pools or control peptides (ViraFEST assay). Scientists ran DNA taken from cultured CD4+ T cells through the Oncomine TCR Beta short-read assay for sequencing. A single record per CDR3 protein comes from TCRdb applying MiXCR to the PCR reads. The sample shows 22,000 or so distinct CDR3 sequences, 30% to 35% of them seen only once. Sequencing was performed on cultured CD4+ T cells from blood. These receptor sequences come from a human donor with COVID-19.

Note on this clonotype: One junction end disagrees with the germline gene, perhaps due to a read error. The chain has TRBV6-5 and TRBJ2-1, with D unresolved. The CDR3 is made up of 15 amino acids. Germline values: CDR1 MNHEY, CDR2 SVGAGI. The CDR3 DNA reads TGTGCCAGCAGTTACAGGTCTACCGCCTACAATGGGCAGTTCTTC. The encoded protein is CASSYRSTAYNGQFF.

This clonotype was detected a few times. V and J are TRBV20-1 and TRBJ2-4, with a weak D call TRBD2 (6 bases). Germline CDR1 and CDR2: DFQATT and SNEGSKA (reference sequence). Trimming shortened V by 0 bases and J by 4 bases, and 16 bases separated the two germline ends. This CDR3 contains 16 residues. The CDR3 spells CSARDPGRGFKNIQYF. The CDR3 DNA reads as TGCAGTGCTAGAGATCCCGGGCGGGGCTTTAAAAACATTCAGTACTTC.

The table lists this clonotype with a few counts. The DNA of the CDR3 is TGTGCCAGTAGTAAAACTAGCGGGGGGAACACAGATACGCAGTATTTT. This encodes CASSKTSGGNTDTQYF. The V gene is TRBV19, the J gene TRBJ2-3; 12 nucleotides line up with TRBD2. The CDR3 is 16 residues long. Per the germline V gene, CDR1 is LNHDA and CDR2 is SQIVND (reference sequence). Germline trimming cut 4 bases from V and 2 bases from J; bases unmatched to any gene: 4.

The chain joins TRBV19 to TRBJ2-1, with D tentatively TRBD1 (6 bases). V was trimmed by 9 bases and J by 9 bases, leaving 24 bases between them. CDR1 and CDR2 from the germline V gene are LNHDA and SQIVND (reference sequence). This CDR3 has 15 amino acids. CDR3 loop: CARQTRRAGVGEQFF. The CDR3 DNA reads as TGTGCCAGACAAACACGTAGGGCAGGGGTCGGTGAGCAGTTCTTC.

The rearrangement uses TRBV6-2 or TRBV6-3 and TRBJ2-5; D might be TRBD1 (6 bases). Per germline, CDR1 MNHEY and CDR2 SVGEGT. Between the trimmed V and J ends, which lost 1 base and 5 bases, there was a span of 8 bases. The CDR3 extends over 13 amino acids. CDR3 bases: TGTGCCAGCAGTTACTGGCAGGGGGAGACCCAGTACTTC. As protein: CASSYWQGETQYF.

This chain connects TRBV11-3 to TRBJ2-5, with 13 bases identical to TRBD2. This CDR3 spans 15 amino acids. The junction had 7 bases not matched to a gene; V was cut back by 7 bases and J by 5 bases. CDR1 and CDR2 (germline): SGHNT, YENEEA. The CDR3: CASKLAGGPRETQYF. CDR3 nucleotides: TGTGCCAGCAAACTAGCGGGGGGGCCGAGGGAGACCCAGTACTTC. The variable domain in full, with the rest retrieved from reference TRBV11-3 and TRBJ2-5, is EAGVVQSPRYKIIEKKQPVAFWCNPISGHNTLYWYLQNLGQGPELLIRYENEEAVDDSQLPKDRFSAERLKGVDSTLKIQPAELGDSAVYLCASKLAGGPRETQYFGPGTRLLVL.

The J gene is TRBJ2-7, the V gene TRBV19; D gene uncertain. CDR3 length: 14 residues. Trimming took off 1 base at V and 3 bases at J, with 10 bases between the two ends. The germline gives CDR1 LNHDA, CDR2 SQIVND (reference sequence). The CDR3: CASSIGRTGYEQYF. The DNA of the CDR3 is TGTGCCAGTAGTATAGGGCGGACCGGCTACGAGCAGTACTTC.

The chain recombines TRBV28 with TRBJ2-5; unclear D gene. This CDR3 is 22 amino acids long. The germline V and J ends were trimmed by 7 bases and 5 bases, with 41 bases remaining between them. Germline V gene data show CDR1 as MDHEN and CDR2 as SYDVKM. Here the CDR3 reads CASIGAMGLSDNPEDVLETQYF. For the CDR3, the DNA is TGTGCCAGCATCGGCGCCATGGGGTTGAGTGATAATCCCGAAGATGTATTGGAGACCCAGTACTTC.

The V call is TRBV6-1, the J call TRBJ2-2, with a tentative D call TRBD1 (5 bases). V lost 7 bases and J lost 5, with 11 bases in between. This CDR3 is 13 amino acids long. Germline CDR1 MNHNS, CDR2 SASEGT. As DNA, the CDR3 is TGTGCCAGCACCCTTGGGGCTACCGGGGAGCTGTTTTTT. Amino acid sequence: CASTLGATGELFF.

The genes are TRBV25-1 and TRBJ1-6, with TRBD1 as a possible D gene (6 bases). The V end was cut by 6 bases, the J end by 1 base, with 7 bases between. Germline-derived CDR1 and CDR2 are MGHDK and SYGVNS. The CDR3 runs 14 residues. Here the CDR3 reads CASRQGSYNSPLHF. The CDR3 region has the DNA TGTGCCAGCAGACAGGGATCCTATAATTCACCCCTCCACTTT.

The genes are TRBV6-4 and TRBJ1-1, with 7 bases fitting TRBD1. CDR3 size: 13 residues. V was pared by 0 bases and J by 10 bases, with 5 bases of the junction left unmatched. Germline V gene data show CDR1 as MRHNA and CDR2 as SNTAGT. The CDR3 region is CASSDSVEGAAFF. CDR3 DNA: TGTGCCAGCAGTGACTCGGTCGAGGGGGCAGCTTTCTTT.